Below are 23 T cell receptor beta chains sequenced from a single sample in a study of blood T cell repertoires in COVID-19. Clones were read by immunoSEQ multiplex PCR, and TCRdb kept only the in-frame ones, dropping some. This table holds tens of thousands of clones, roughly 85% found once. Sequenced input: peripheral blood. The receptors stem from a human donor in a cohort sampled during active COVID-19.

This clone was counted only a few times. The V and J genes are TRBV2 and TRBJ1-6, with a possible D match to TRBD1 (5 bases). Germline V gene sequence: CDR1 SNHLY, CDR2 FYNNEI. This CDR3 contains 16 residues. The V end lost 0 bases, the J end lost 9 bases, and 15 bases lay between the germline ends. In DNA, the CDR3 is TGTGCCAGCAGTGAAGCGCTGGGCGGGGGTGGTTCACCCCTCCACTTT. This encodes CASSEALGGGGSPLHF.

This clone was seen once. The CDR3 region is CASSLASLAEGYEQYF. CDR3 nucleotide sequence: TGTGCCAGCAGCTTAGCGTCGCTAGCGGAGGGCTACGAGCAGTACTTC. J is TRBJ2-7 and V is TRBV7-2; 7 positions match TRBD2. The junction had 8 bases not matched to a gene; V was cut back by 0 bases and J by 3 bases. Per the germline V gene, CDR1 is SGHTA and CDR2 is FQGNSA. The CDR3 loop spans 16 amino acids.

This chain joins TRBV5-4 and TRBJ2-7; TRBD2 matches 8 bases. V was pared by 3 bases and J by 9 bases, with 17 bases of the junction left unmatched. The CDR3 has 16 amino acids. Germline V gene lookup returns CDR1 SGHNT and CDR2 YYREEE (reference sequence). The CDR3 sequence is CASSSQLGLEVDRQYF. CDR3 DNA sequence: TGTGCCAGCAGCTCACAACTGGGACTAGAGGTGGATCGGCAGTACTTC.

The gene calls are TRBV27 and TRBJ2-2; the match to TRBD2 covers 8 bases. With 5 bases clipped from V and 6 bases from J, the junction kept 2 bases outside the gene matches. CDR1 and CDR2 (germline): MNHEY, SMNVEV (reference sequence). The CDR3 covers 13 residues. CDR3 loop: CASSPGLAGELFF. The CDR3 region has the DNA TGTGCCAGCAGTCCGGGACTAGCCGGGGAGCTGTTTTTT.

The chain employs TRBV5-1 and TRBJ2-1; 7 bases align to TRBD2. Germline V lookup: CDR1 SGHRS, CDR2 YFSETQ. This CDR3 is built from 14 residues. The V segment lost 6 bases and the J segment 3 bases; nucleotides outside the gene matches: 6. In DNA form, the CDR3 reads TGCGCCAGCAATGCGGGAGACCGCTACAATGAGCAGTTCTTC. It encodes CASNAGDRYNEQFF.

This clone was observed a handful of times. The rearrangement links TRBV7-2 to TRBJ2-3, with 9 bases lining up with TRBD2. J lost 0 bases, V lost 4 bases, and 2 bases had no gene match. CDR3 size: 15 residues. From germline, CDR1 is SGHTA and CDR2 FQGNSA. CDR3 sequence (DNA): TGTGCCAGCAGCTCTGGACTAGCGAGCACAGATACGCAGTATTTT. The encoded protein is CASSSGLASTDTQYF.

The chain couples TRBV12-3 or TRBV12-4 to TRBJ1-1, with 8 bases identical to TRBD1. The CDR3 extends over 13 amino acids. The trim removed 11 bases at V and 0 bases at J, leaving 5 bases unmatched. CDR3 sequence reads: CAVQGALNTEAFF. In nucleotides, the CDR3 is TGTGCCGTCCAGGGGGCCTTGAACACTGAAGCTTTCTTT.

This chain links TRBV4-1 with TRBJ2-7; D remains unclear. The germline gives CDR1 MGHRA, CDR2 YSYEKL. The CDR3 length is 11 residues. V gave up 0 bases and J gave up 10 bases, with 7 bases separating them. CDR3 sequence reads: CASSQDTRQYF. The CDR3 coding sequence is TGCGCCAGCAGCCAAGATACTCGACAGTACTTC.

This rearrangement joins TRBV28 to TRBJ2-7; 12 positions agree with TRBD2. After removal of 8 bases from V and 0 bases from J, the junction contained 5 bases not matched to a gene. Germline V gives CDR1 MDHEN, CDR2 SYDVKM. This CDR3 contains 15 residues. CDR3 in amino acids: CASRLLAGGSYEQYF. The CDR3, as DNA: TGTGCCAGCCGACTACTAGCGGGAGGCTCCTACGAGCAGTACTTC. Complete variable domain (other parts from reference TRBV28 and TRBJ2-7): DVKVTQSSRYLVKRTGEKVFLECVQDMDHENMFWYRQDPGLGLRLIYFSYDVKMKEKGDIPEGYSVSREKKERFSLILESASTNQTSMYLCASRLLAGGSYEQYFGPGTRLTVT.

The CDR3: CASSFSRNNEQFF. The CDR3 DNA reads TGTGCCAGCAGCTTCTCTAGAAACAATGAGCAGTTCTTC. This sequence joins TRBV11-2 and TRBJ2-1, with D uncertain. Trimming left V 3 bases short and J 5 bases short, with 8 bases between. Germline CDR1 SGHAT, CDR2 FQNNGV. The CDR3 covers 13 residues.

The chain couples TRBV9 to TRBJ2-1, with a weak D call TRBD1 (7 bases). Germline CDR1 reads SGDLS; CDR2 reads YYNGEE. Deletions cut 3 bases from V and 12 bases from J, with 16 bases between. The CDR3 sequence is 13 residues long. The CDR3 sequence: CASSGQGLTPQFF. The CDR3 region has the DNA TGTGCCAGCAGCGGACAGGGACTTACTCCGCAGTTCTTC.

The chain carries TRBV28 and TRBJ2-7, with 11 bases aligning to TRBD2. V shed 6 bases, J shed 4 bases, and the junction held 11 bases outside the gene matches. In germline, CDR1 is MDHEN, CDR2 SYDVKM. This CDR3 has 16 amino acids. The CDR3 DNA reads TGTGCCAGCAGACCCGGGACTAGCGGAGGGAGGTACGAGCAGTACTTC. Translation gives CASRPGTSGGRYEQYF.

CDR3 coding DNA: TGTGCCAGCAGCAGAACGGCGGGACAGGGGGGCACAGATACGCAGTATTTT. Its translation is CASSRTAGQGGTDTQYF. The chain joins TRBV9 to TRBJ2-3; 11 bases map to TRBD1. Germline trimming cut 4 bases from V and 1 base from J; bases unmatched to any gene: 8. The CDR3 runs 17 residues. Germline values: CDR1 SGDLS, CDR2 YYNGEE.

This clone was observed a handful of times. V gene TRBV28 combines with J gene TRBJ2-7; 7 bases map to TRBD2. The germline CDR1 and CDR2 sequences are MDHEN and SYDVKM. The CDR3 totals 15 residues. The V gene end was trimmed by 3 bases and the J gene end by 2 bases; junction bases not matched to a gene: 7. CDR3 sequence: CASSFPGLKTYEQYF. As DNA, the CDR3 is TGTGCCAGCAGTTTTCCGGGACTAAAGACCTACGAGCAGTACTTC.

V and J are TRBV7-2 and TRBJ1-4, with TRBD1 matching over 11 bases. The length of the CDR3 is 19 residues. V dropped 5 bases and J dropped 2; count of bases not matched to a gene: 13. Germline V lookup: CDR1 SGHTA, CDR2 FQGNSA. As DNA, the CDR3 is TGTGCCAGCAGCCCTGGACAGGGGGCGCTGAGTGTCACTAATGAAAAACTGTTTTTT. This encodes CASSPGQGALSVTNEKLFF.

V is TRBV3-1 (or the pseudogene TRBV3-2) and J is TRBJ2-1, with D possibly being TRBD2 (5 bases). The CDR3 consists of 14 residues. The germline V gene has CDR1 LGHDT and CDR2 YNNKEL (reference sequence). With 0 bases removed from V and 7 bases from J, the gap between germline ends came to 10 bases. CDR3 residues: CASSQEVGKNEQFF. The CDR3 region has the DNA TGTGCCAGCAGCCAAGAAGTCGGGAAGAATGAGCAGTTCTTC.

The rearrangement joins TRBV29-1 to TRBJ1-3; no clear D. The V and J ends lost 0 bases and 4 bases respectively, with 10 bases between them. CDR1 SQVTM and CDR2 ANQGSEA come from the germline V gene. CDR3 length: 14 residues. The CDR3 bases are TGCAGCGTTGAAGATATGAGCGGGGGAAACACCATATATTTT. As protein: CSVEDMSGGNTIYF.

The rearrangement joins TRBV27 to TRBJ2-7; TRBD2 matches 7 bases. The CDR3 length is 16 residues. Germline lookup yields CDR1 MNHEY and CDR2 SMNVEV (reference sequence). J was trimmed by 2 bases and V by 3 bases; bases with no gene match: 10. The CDR3 region is CASSLSGGSLAYEQYF. The CDR3 region has the DNA TGTGCCAGCAGTTTGTCGGGCGGGAGCCTCGCCTACGAGCAGTACTTC.

This clone was seen more than once but under ten times. The rearrangement links TRBV9 to TRBJ1-1, with 7 bases lining up with TRBD1. This CDR3 comprises 15 residues. Trimming removed 0 bases from V and 3 bases from J; junction bases left unmatched: 5. The V gene's germline CDR1 is SGDLS and CDR2 YYNGEE. Here the CDR3 DNA reads TGTGCCAGCAGCGTAGGGGCAGGGGGAGACACTGAAGCTTTCTTT. Encoded protein: CASSVGAGGDTEAFF.

This chain links TRBV9 with TRBJ1-2; TRBD1 agrees at 7 bases. V shed 0 bases and J 3 bases; nucleotides not matched to a gene: 8. The CDR3 has 16 amino acids. Germline V gene sequence: CDR1 SGDLS, CDR2 YYNGEE. The CDR3 region is CASSVDKTGRDYGYTF. CDR3 sequence (DNA): TGTGCCAGCAGCGTAGACAAGACAGGGCGAGACTATGGCTACACCTTC.

CDR3 nucleotide sequence: TGCGCCAGCAGTCCGGCGGGCACAGATACGCAGTATTTT. This gives the protein CASSPAGTDTQYF. This chain connects TRBV5-1 to TRBJ2-3, with D unresolved. V lost 5 bases and J lost 1, with 8 bases in between. The CDR3 runs to 13 residues. Germline assignment: CDR1 SGHRS and CDR2 YFSETQ.

V is TRBV15 and J is TRBJ1-1; D is unresolved. Germline loops: CDR1 LNHNV, CDR2 YYDKDF (reference sequence). The V and J ends lost 0 bases and 0 bases respectively, with 2 bases between them. The CDR3 covers 13 residues. The CDR3 protein is CATSRDLNTEAFF. DNA of the CDR3: TGTGCCACCAGCAGAGACTTGAACACTGAAGCTTTCTTT.

V and J are TRBV7-9 and TRBJ2-7, with no clear D. Germline V gene data show CDR1 as SEHNR and CDR2 as FQNEAQ (reference sequence). This CDR3 is built from 13 residues. The V end was cut by 5 bases, the J end by 2 bases, with 10 bases between. The CDR3 bases are TGTGCCAGCAGCACGGGTAGAGCCTACGAGCAGTACTTC. Amino acids: CASSTGRAYEQYF.